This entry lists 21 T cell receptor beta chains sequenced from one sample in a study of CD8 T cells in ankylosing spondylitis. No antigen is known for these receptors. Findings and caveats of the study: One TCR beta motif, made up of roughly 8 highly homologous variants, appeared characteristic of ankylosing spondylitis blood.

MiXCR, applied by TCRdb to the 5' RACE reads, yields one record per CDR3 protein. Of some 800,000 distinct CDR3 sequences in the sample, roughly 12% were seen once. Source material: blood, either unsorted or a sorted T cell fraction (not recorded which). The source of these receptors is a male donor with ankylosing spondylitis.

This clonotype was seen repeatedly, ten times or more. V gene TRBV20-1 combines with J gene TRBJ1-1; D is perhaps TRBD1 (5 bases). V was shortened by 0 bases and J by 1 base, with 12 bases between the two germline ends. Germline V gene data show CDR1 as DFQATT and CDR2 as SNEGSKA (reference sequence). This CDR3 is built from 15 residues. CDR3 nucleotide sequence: TGCAGTGCTAGAGATCCTCGGGGCCCGAACACTGAAGCTTTCTTT. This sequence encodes CSARDPRGPNTEAFF.

The CDR3 DNA follows: TGCAGTGCCGAGAGACAGGGGGCCTACGAGCAGTACTTC. Amino acid sequence: CSAERQGAYEQYF. The V and J genes are TRBV20-1 and TRBJ2-7; 9 bases are shared with TRBD1. CDR1 is DFQATT and CDR2 is SNEGSKA in the germline V gene (reference sequence). The CDR3 spans 13 residues. V gave up 6 bases and J gave up 2 bases; unmatched junction bases: 5.

The CDR3 sequence: CSARQPRRILTDTQYF. The CDR3 nucleotides read TGCAGTGCTAGACAACCGCGGAGGATTCTCACAGATACGCAGTATTTT. V is TRBV20-1 and J is TRBJ2-3, with a weak D call TRBD2 (5 bases). V lost 2 bases and J 2 bases, leaving 17 bases between the germline ends. This CDR3 region has 16 residues. The germline V gene encodes CDR1 DFQATT and CDR2 SNEGSKA (reference sequence).

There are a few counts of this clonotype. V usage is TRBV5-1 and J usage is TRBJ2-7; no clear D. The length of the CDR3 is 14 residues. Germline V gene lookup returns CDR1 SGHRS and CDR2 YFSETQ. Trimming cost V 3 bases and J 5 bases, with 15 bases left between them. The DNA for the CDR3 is TGCGCCAGCAGCTATAGATTGGCCACCCACGAGCAGTACTTC. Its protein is CASSYRLATHEQYF.

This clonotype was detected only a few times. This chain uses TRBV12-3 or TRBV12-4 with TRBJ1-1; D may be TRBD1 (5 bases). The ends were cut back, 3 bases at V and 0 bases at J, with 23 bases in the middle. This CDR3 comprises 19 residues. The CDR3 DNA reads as TGTGCCAGCAGTTTTTTCCGGATCGGGGCCACGAGAATGAACACTGAAGCTTTCTTT. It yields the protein CASSFFRIGATRMNTEAFF.

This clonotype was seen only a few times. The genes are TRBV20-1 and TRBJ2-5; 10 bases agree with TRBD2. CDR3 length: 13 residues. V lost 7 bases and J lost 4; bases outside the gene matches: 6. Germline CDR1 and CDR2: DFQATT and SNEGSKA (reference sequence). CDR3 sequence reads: CSGAGGLTETQYF. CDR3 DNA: TGCAGTGGAGCGGGGGGGCTCACAGAGACCCAGTACTTC.

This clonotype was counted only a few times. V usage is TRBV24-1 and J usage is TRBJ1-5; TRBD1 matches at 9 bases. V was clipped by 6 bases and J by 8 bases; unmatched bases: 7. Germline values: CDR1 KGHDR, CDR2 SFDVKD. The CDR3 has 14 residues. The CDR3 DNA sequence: TGTGCCACCAGTCAGACAGGGGGAATCGAGCCCCAGCATTTT. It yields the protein CATSQTGGIEPQHF.

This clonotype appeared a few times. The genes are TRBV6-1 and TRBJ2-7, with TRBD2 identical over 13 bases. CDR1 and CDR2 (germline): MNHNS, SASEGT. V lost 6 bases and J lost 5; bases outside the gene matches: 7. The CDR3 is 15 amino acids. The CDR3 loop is CASSLLAGGRNEQYF. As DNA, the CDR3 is TGTGCCAGCAGCCTACTAGCGGGGGGGCGCAACGAGCAGTACTTC.

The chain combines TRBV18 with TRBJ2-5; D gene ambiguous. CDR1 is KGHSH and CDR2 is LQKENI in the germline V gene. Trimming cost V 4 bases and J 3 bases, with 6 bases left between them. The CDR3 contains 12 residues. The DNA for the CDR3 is TGTGCCAGCTCACGGCGAAAAGAGACCCAGTACTTC. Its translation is CASSRRKETQYF.

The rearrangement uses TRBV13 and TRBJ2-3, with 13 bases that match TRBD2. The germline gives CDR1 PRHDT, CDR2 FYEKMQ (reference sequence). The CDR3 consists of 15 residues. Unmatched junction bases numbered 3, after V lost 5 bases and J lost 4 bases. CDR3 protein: CASSAGLAGADTQYF. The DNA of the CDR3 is TGTGCCAGCAGCGCCGGACTAGCGGGGGCAGATACGCAGTATTTT.

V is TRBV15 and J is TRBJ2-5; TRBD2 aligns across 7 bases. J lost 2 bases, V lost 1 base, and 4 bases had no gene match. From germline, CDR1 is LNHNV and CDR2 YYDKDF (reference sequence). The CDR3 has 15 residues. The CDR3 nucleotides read TGTGCCACCAGCAGAGTCGGGGGGAGGCAAGAGACCCAGTACTTC. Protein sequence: CATSRVGGRQETQYF.

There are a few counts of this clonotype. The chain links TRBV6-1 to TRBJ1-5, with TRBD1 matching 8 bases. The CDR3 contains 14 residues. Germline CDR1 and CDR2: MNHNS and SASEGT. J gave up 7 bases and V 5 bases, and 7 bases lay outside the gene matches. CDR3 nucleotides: TGTGCCAGCAGTCAGACAGGGGCCGTACAGCCCCAGCATTTT. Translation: CASSQTGAVQPQHF.

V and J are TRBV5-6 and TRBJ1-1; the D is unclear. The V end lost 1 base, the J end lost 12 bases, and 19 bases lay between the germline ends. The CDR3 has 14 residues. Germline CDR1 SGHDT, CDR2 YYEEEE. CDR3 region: CASSLFAGVSSTFF. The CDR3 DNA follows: TGTGCCAGCAGCTTGTTTGCCGGGGTCTCTTCAACTTTCTTT.

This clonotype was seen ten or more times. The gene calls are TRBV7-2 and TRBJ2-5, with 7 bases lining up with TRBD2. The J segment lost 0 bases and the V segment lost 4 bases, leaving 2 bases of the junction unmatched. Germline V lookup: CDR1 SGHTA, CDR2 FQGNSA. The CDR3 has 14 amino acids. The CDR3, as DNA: TGTGCCAGCAGCTCGGGACTACACCAAGAGACCCAGTACTTC. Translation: CASSSGLHQETQYF.

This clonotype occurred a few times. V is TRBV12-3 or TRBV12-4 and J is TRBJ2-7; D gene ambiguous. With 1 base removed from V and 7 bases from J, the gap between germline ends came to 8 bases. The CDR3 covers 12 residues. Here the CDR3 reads CASSLGPPEQYF. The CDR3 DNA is TGTGCCAGCAGTTTAGGGCCGCCGGAGCAGTACTTC.

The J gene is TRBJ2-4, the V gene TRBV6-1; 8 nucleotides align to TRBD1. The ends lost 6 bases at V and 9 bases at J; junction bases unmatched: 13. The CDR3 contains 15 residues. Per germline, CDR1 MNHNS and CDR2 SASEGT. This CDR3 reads CASSPRDRRVPIQYF. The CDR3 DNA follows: TGTGCCAGCAGCCCAAGGGACAGGCGGGTGCCCATTCAGTACTTC.

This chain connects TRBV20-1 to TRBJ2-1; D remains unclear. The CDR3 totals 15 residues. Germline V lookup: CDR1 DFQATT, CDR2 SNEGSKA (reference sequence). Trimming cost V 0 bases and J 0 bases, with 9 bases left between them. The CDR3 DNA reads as TGCAGTGCTAGAGATTTGGGAAGCTCCTACAATGAGCAGTTCTTC. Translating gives CSARDLGSSYNEQFF.

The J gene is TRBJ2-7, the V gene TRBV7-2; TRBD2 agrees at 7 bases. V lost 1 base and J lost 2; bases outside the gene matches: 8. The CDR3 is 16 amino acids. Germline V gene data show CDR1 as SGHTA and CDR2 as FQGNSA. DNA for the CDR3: TGTGCCAGCAGCTTAGTCCCGGCGGGGGAGCCCTACGAGCAGTACTTC. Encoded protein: CASSLVPAGEPYEQYF.

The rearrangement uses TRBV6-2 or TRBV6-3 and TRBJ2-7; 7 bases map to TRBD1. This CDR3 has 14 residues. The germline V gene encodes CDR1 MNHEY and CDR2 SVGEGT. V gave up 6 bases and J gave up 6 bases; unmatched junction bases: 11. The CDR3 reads CASSPRTSGGEQYF. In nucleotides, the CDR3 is TGTGCCAGCAGCCCACGGACTTCAGGGGGCGAGCAGTACTTC.

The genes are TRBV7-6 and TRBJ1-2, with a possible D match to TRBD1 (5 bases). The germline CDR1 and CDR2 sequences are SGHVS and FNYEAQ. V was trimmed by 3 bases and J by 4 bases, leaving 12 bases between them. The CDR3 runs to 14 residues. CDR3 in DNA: TGTGCCAGCAGCTTGGGTGGGGACGGCTATGGCTACACCTTC. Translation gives CASSLGGDGYGYTF.

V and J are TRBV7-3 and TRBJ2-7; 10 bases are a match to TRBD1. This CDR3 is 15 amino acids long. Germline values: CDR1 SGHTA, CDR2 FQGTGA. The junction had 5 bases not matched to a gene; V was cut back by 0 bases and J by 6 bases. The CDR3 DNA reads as TGTGCCAGCAGCTTAACCCTGGGACAGGGGCGCGAGCAGTACTTC. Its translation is CASSLTLGQGREQYF.